These 17 T cell receptor beta chains were sequenced from one sample in a study of neurological immune-mediated disorders. One entry per CDR3 protein results from TCRdb running MiXCR on the 5' RACE reads. This repertoire shows tens of thousands of distinct CDR3 sequences, about 6% found once; its top ten account for roughly 0.5%. The sample was CD4+ T cells from blood. These TCRs come from a woman aged 40 to 50 in good health.

This clonotype was found many times. This sequence joins TRBV28 and TRBJ2-7; D is uncertain. V was shortened by 6 bases and J by 5 bases, with 11 bases between the two germline ends. This CDR3 is 12 amino acids long. CDR1 is MDHEN, CDR2 SYDVKM, per germline. The CDR3 protein is CASSPLGDEQYF. CDR3 nucleotides: TGTGCCAGCAGCCCCCTGGGTGACGAGCAGTACTTC.

This clonotype was counted at least ten times. This sequence joins TRBV5-1 and TRBJ2-7; possibly TRBD2 for D (5 bases). The CDR3 is made up of 15 amino acids. Trimming took 0 bases from V and 2 from J, leaving 12 bases between them. Per germline, CDR1 SGHRS and CDR2 YFSETQ. The CDR3 coding sequence is TGCGCCAGCAGCTTGGTAACGGGGATTACCTACGAGCAGTACTTC. This codes for CASSLVTGITYEQYF.

A remark on this clonotype: The limits of the CDR3 on the DNA are not certain, so only TCRdb's listed CDR3 is given. The V call is TRBV7-2, the J call TRBJ2-1; the table calls TRBD2, which could not be checked here. Including both end residues, the CDR3 is 21 amino acids long. Germline CDR1 SGHTA, CDR2 FQGNSA. This chain's CDR3 is CASSFYICSASRVKGDNEQFF.

This clonotype was detected many times. The genes are TRBV5-1 and TRBJ2-7; TRBD2 agrees at 9 bases. V lost 4 bases to trimming and J lost 3 bases; unmatched junction nucleotides: 11. There are 16 residues in the CDR3. Germline V CDR1 and CDR2: SGHRS, YFSETQ. The CDR3 nucleotides are TGCGCCAGCAGCCCCGGTGCAGCGGGGGGTGGCTACGAGCAGTACTTC. This sequence encodes CASSPGAAGGGYEQYF.

This clonotype was counted at least ten times. J is TRBJ1-4 and V is TRBV5-1; 7 bases line up with TRBD1. This CDR3 has 14 residues. Germline V CDR1 and CDR2: SGHRS, YFSETQ. The V gene end was trimmed by 1 base and the J gene end by 5 bases; junction bases not matched to a gene: 2. CDR3 sequence (DNA): TGCGCCAGCAGCTTGATGGGACAGAATGAAAAACTGTTTTTT. Its protein is CASSLMGQNEKLFF. Based on the CDR3 plus reference TRBV5-1 and TRBJ1-4, the full variable domain is KAGVTQTPRYLIKTRGQQVTLSCSPISGHRSVSWYQQTPGQGLQFLFEYFSETQRNKGNFPGRFSGRQFSNSRSEMNVSTLELGDSALYLCASSLMGQNEKLFFGSGTQLSVL.

This clonotype was picked up many times. The chain combines TRBV7-8 with TRBJ2-5; TRBD2 agrees at 14 bases. The CDR3 length is 17 residues. V lost 1 base to trimming and J lost 4 bases; unmatched junction nucleotides: 5. Germline V lookup: CDR1 SGHVS, CDR2 FQNEAQ. For the CDR3, the DNA is TGTGCCAGCAGCTTAGGGGGACTAGCGGGAGAAGGAGAGACCCAGTACTTC. The encoded protein is CASSLGGLAGEGETQYF.

This clonotype was seen more than once but under ten times. The chain couples TRBV5-1 to TRBJ2-3, with 11 positions matching TRBD2. Losses at the gene ends were 4 bases for V and 4 bases for J; bases not matched to a gene: 5. Germline CDR1 is SGHRS and CDR2 is YFSETQ. This CDR3 comprises 15 residues. In DNA, the CDR3 is TGCGCCAGCAGCCCGATTAGCGGGAGGGCAGATACGCAGTATTTT. Translation: CASSPISGRADTQYF.

This clonotype was counted ten times or more. This chain uses TRBV24-1 with TRBJ2-1; TRBD2 might be the D (5 bases). Germline V CDR1 and CDR2: KGHDR, SFDVKD. The CDR3 runs to 12 residues. Trimming pared 7 bases from V and 3 bases from J, leaving 6 bases between. CDR3 amino acids: CATSGNYNEQFF. As DNA, the CDR3 is TGTGCCACCAGCGGGAACTACAATGAGCAGTTCTTC.

This clonotype appeared many times. The chain uses TRBV11-2 and TRBJ2-1, with D maybe TRBD2 (6 bases). Trimming removed 1 base from V and 6 bases from J, with 7 bases in between. There are 13 residues in the CDR3. The germline CDR1 and CDR2 sequences are SGHAT and FQNNGV. The chain's CDR3 is CASSLAGVNEQFF. The CDR3 region has the DNA TGTGCCAGCAGCTTAGCGGGAGTCAATGAGCAGTTCTTC.

This clonotype was observed at least ten times. The chain has TRBV3-1 and TRBJ2-5, with D possibly being TRBD2 (6 bases). V lost 8 bases, J lost 3 bases, and 10 bases lay in between. This CDR3 has 12 amino acids. CDR1 LGHDT and CDR2 YNNKEL come from the germline V gene (reference sequence). CDR3 DNA sequence: TGTGCCAGCGCGGGGCTAGAAGAGACCCAGTACTTC. Translation gives CASAGLEETQYF.

This clonotype is medium-sized within its sample. The chain recombines TRBV5-1 with TRBJ1-1; 11 bases align to TRBD1. Germline V lookup: CDR1 SGHRS, CDR2 YFSETQ. Germline trimming cut 4 bases from V and 4 bases from J; bases unmatched to any gene: 6. CDR3 length equals 15 residues. CDR3 loop: CASSTGQGAITEAFF. The CDR3 nucleotides read TGCGCCAGCAGCACCGGACAGGGGGCAATCACTGAAGCTTTCTTT.

At least ten counts were recorded for this clonotype. The chain couples TRBV28 to TRBJ1-2; D remains ambiguous. The CDR3 covers 13 residues. Per germline, CDR1 MDHEN and CDR2 SYDVKM. Trimming shortened V by 8 bases and J by 4 bases, and 14 bases separated the two germline ends. The CDR3 region is CASGPRTTYGYTF. The CDR3 nucleotides read TGTGCCAGCGGGCCTCGGACGACCTATGGCTACACCTTC.

This clonotype came up many times. The J gene is TRBJ2-3, the V gene TRBV10-3; TRBD2 matches at 11 bases. Trimming took 4 bases from V and 2 from J; bases not matched to a gene: 5. This CDR3 region has 16 residues. Germline V gene lookup returns CDR1 ENHRY and CDR2 SYGVKD. CDR3 coding DNA: TGTGCCATCAGTGGGGGACTAGCGGTAAACACAGATACGCAGTATTTT. As protein: CAISGGLAVNTDTQYF.

This clonotype was seen at least ten times. This chain connects TRBV5-6 to TRBJ1-1, with 9 bases aligning to TRBD1. V shed 2 bases, J shed 7 bases, and the junction held 6 bases outside the gene matches. The CDR3 is 14 amino acids. Germline V CDR1 and CDR2: SGHDT, YYEEEE. The CDR3 DNA is TGTGCCAGCAGCTTAACCGGGACAGGGCTTGAAGCTTTCTTT. Translating it yields CASSLTGTGLEAFF. The full variable domain, its missing parts supplied by reference TRBV5-6 and TRBJ1-1, is DAGVTQSPTHLIKTRGQQVTLRCSPKSGHDTVSWYQQALGQGPQFIFQYYEEEERQRGNFPDRFSGHQFPNYSSELNVNALLLGDSALYLCASSLTGTGLEAFFGQGTRLTVV.

This clonotype has ten or more counts. The chain joins TRBV7-2 to TRBJ2-5; no clear D gene. V lost 0 bases to trimming and J lost 2 bases, with 7 bases between them. This CDR3 region has 14 residues. Germline V lookup: CDR1 SGHTA, CDR2 FQGNSA. For the CDR3, the DNA is TGTGCCAGCAGCTTAGCGTCCGAGCAAGAGACCCAGTACTTC. It is translated as CASSLASEQETQYF. Full variable domain (rest looked up from reference TRBV7-2 and TRBJ2-5): GAGVSQSPSNKVTEKGKDVELRCDPISGHTALYWYRQSLGQGLEFLIYFQGNSAPDKSGLPSDRFSAERTGGSVSTLTIQRTQQEDSAVYLCASSLASEQETQYFGPGTRLLVL.

In its sample, this clonotype was seen many times. The V call is TRBV20-1, the J call TRBJ2-3; 9 positions match TRBD2. With 5 bases clipped from V and 2 bases from J, the junction kept 8 bases outside the gene matches. The CDR3 loop spans 15 amino acids. CDR1 and CDR2 from the germline V gene are DFQATT and SNEGSKA (reference sequence). This CDR3 is CSAASGKAFTDTQYF. CDR3 bases: TGCAGTGCTGCTAGCGGGAAGGCATTCACAGATACGCAGTATTTT.

This clonotype appeared many times. This chain links TRBV7-2 with TRBJ2-3; 9 bases line up with TRBD2. V was pared by 5 bases and J by 4 bases, with 4 bases of the junction left unmatched. The CDR3 totals 14 residues. Per the germline V gene, CDR1 is SGHTA and CDR2 is FQGNSA. The CDR3 coding sequence is TGTGCCAGCAGCCTGGGGACTAGCCCAGATACGCAGTATTTT. Translated, it gives CASSLGTSPDTQYF.